The rows below give T cell receptor beta chains drawn from one sample of a study of cytotoxic CD8 clonotypes in ibrutinib-treated CLL. Profiling relied on immunoSEQ multiplex PCR, and the TCRdb table lists in-frame clones only, not all of them. Among about 160,000 clones listed, 70% to 85% were seen once. The sequencing used PBMCs, collected after 12 months of ibrutinib treatment. These receptors all come from a human donor with chronic lymphocytic leukemia. The CDR3 runs from the conserved cysteine through the conserved F or W. D genes are given only for firm matches. For some rows the clone size is stated as once, few or many, or as a class when expanded; others skip it.

clone_size	d_call	v_call	j_call	cdr3_nt	cdr3_aa
once	NA	TRBV6-5	TRBJ2-7	TGTGCCAGCAGTACACTCTCGGCCGACATGTACTTC	CASSTLSADMYF
NA	NA	TRBV5-4	TRBJ2-2	TGTGCCAGCAGCTTGGCAACAGCGAACACCGGGGAGCTGTTTTTT	CASSLATANTGELFF
NA	NA	TRBV2	TRBJ2-2	TGTGCCAGCAGTACGGGCTCATACACCGGGGAGCTGTTTTTT	CASSTGSYTGELFF
few	NA	TRBV5-6	TRBJ1-5	TGTGCCAGCAGCCGATCAGGGTATGACAATCAGCCCCAGCATTTT	CASSRSGYDNQPQHF
NA	TRBD1	TRBV7-9	TRBJ2-2	TGTGCCAGCAGCTTAAACAGGGGAAGGATGGGGGAGCTGTTTTTT	CASSLNRGRMGELFF
NA	NA	TRBV5-6	TRBJ2-7	TGTGCCAGCAGCTCGTACCCTTACGAGCAGTACTTC	CASSSYPYEQYF
NA	NA	TRBV4-2	TRBJ2-2	TGTGCCAGCAGCCGCGGAGGCGCGGATGTCAGGGAGCTGTTTTTT	CASSRGGADVRELFF
NA	TRBD1	TRBV4-2	TRBJ2-1	TGTGCCAGCAGCCAAAGGGGACAGACTCTTAGGAGCTCCTACAATGAGCAGTTCTTC	CASSQRGQTLRSSYNEQFF
NA	NA	TRBV11-1	TRBJ2-5	TGTGCCAGCAGCCTTGGGTCCGTGGAGACCCAGTACTTC	CASSLGSVETQYF
once	TRBD1	TRBV7-2	TRBJ1-1	TGTGCCAGCAGCTTAGGATTTGGGACAGGGATAGGCCGGAACACTGAAGCTTTCTTT	CASSLGFGTGIGRNTEAFF